The 16 T cell receptor beta chains reported below all come from one sample, sequenced in a study of post-analysis software for immune sequencing data. Presence of unique molecular identifiers characterized the TCR beta cDNA libraries. MiXCR, run by TCRdb on the PCR reads, gives a single entry per CDR3 protein. The profile shows hundreds of thousands of distinct CDR3 sequences, roughly 27% of them singletons. Notes on the study in general: Roughly 5 TRBV segments occurring more often in patients than controls included TRBV5-6, TRBV5-1 and TRBV20-1.

These receptors have no identified antigens. Sequencing input: blood. The source is a girl aged 10 to 17 with multiple sclerosis.

The V gene is TRBV3-1, the J gene TRBJ1-5; D is ambiguous. Germline values: CDR1 LGHDT, CDR2 YNNKEL (reference sequence). The V end was cut by 0 bases, the J end by 2 bases, with 11 bases between. The CDR3 covers 16 residues. The CDR3 sequence is CASSQDNTGGNQPQHF. In DNA form, the CDR3 reads TGTGCCAGCAGCCAAGATAATACCGGGGGCAATCAGCCCCAGCATTTT.

The sample holds many counts of this clonotype. The CDR3 spells CASGRTYEQYF. Here the CDR3 DNA reads TGTGCCAGCGGCCGTACTTACGAGCAGTACTTC. The V call is TRBV6-5, the J call TRBJ2-7; D gene unclear. With 8 bases removed from V and 4 bases from J, the gap between germline ends came to 9 bases. Per germline, CDR1 MNHEY and CDR2 SVGAGI. The CDR3 has 11 residues.

V usage is TRBV7-9 and J usage is TRBJ2-3, with 8 bases fitting TRBD1. CDR1 and CDR2 (germline): SEHNR, FQNEAQ (reference sequence). Unmatched junction bases numbered 3, after V lost 1 base and J lost 12 bases. This CDR3 contains 12 residues. In nucleotides, the CDR3 is TGTGCCAGCAGCTTAGGAGACAGGGGCCAGTATTTT. Amino acids: CASSLGDRGQYF.

The chain is built from TRBV5-8 and TRBJ2-1, with D possibly matching TRBD2 (6 bases). Trimming left V 0 bases short and J 6 bases short, with 13 bases between. The germline gives CDR1 SGHTS, CDR2 YDEGEE. The CDR3 is 15 amino acids. CDR3 in amino acids: CASSLGGIPSNEQFF. In nucleotides, the CDR3 is TGTGCCAGCAGCTTGGGCGGGATCCCGTCCAATGAGCAGTTCTTC.

The chain is built from TRBV20-1 and TRBJ2-5; D is unclear. Trimming cost V 0 bases and J 5 bases, with 13 bases left between them. Germline CDR1 and CDR2: DFQATT and SNEGSKA (reference sequence). CDR3 size: 14 residues. CDR3 sequence reads: CSARDNTLRETQYF. The CDR3 DNA reads TGCAGTGCTAGAGATAACACCCTGCGGGAGACCCAGTACTTC.

This clonotype was recorded a few times. The chain couples TRBV20-1 to TRBJ2-1, with 8 bases identical to TRBD1. Germline V gives CDR1 DFQATT, CDR2 SNEGSKA (reference sequence). With V trimmed by 5 bases and J by 3 bases, 9 bases remained unmatched. The CDR3 runs to 15 residues. In DNA, the CDR3 is TGCAGTGCTGGACCATTAGGACAGGGCTACAATGAGCAGTTCTTC. Its protein product is CSAGPLGQGYNEQFF.

Concerning this clonotype: A single base separates this from a much larger clone, so it may be a read error. The V gene is TRBV9, the J gene TRBJ2-5; 7 bases line up with TRBD1. From germline, CDR1 is SGDLS and CDR2 YYNGEE. CDR3 size: 14 residues. CDR3 sequence reads: CASSHGTVEETRYF. Written as DNA, the CDR3 is TGTGCCAGCAGCCACGGGACAGTCGAAGAGACCCGGTACTTC. The whole variable domain, filled in from reference TRBV9 and TRBJ2-5, reads DSGVTQTPKHLITATGQRVTLRCSPRSGDLSVYWYQQSLDQGLQFLIQYYNGEERAKGNILERFSAQQFPDLHSELNLSSLELGDSALYFCASSHGTVEETRYFGPGTRLLVL.

The table lists this clonotype with many counts. J is TRBJ2-7 and V is TRBV6-5; unclear D gene. The germline V and J ends were trimmed by 1 base and 3 bases, with 4 bases remaining between them. This CDR3 is built from 12 residues. Germline CDR1 reads MNHEY; CDR2 reads SVGAGI. The chain's CDR3 is CASSYYGYEQYF. DNA for the CDR3: TGTGCCAGCAGTTACTATGGCTACGAGCAGTACTTC.

In this sample, this clonotype turned up a few times. The J gene is TRBJ1-1, the V gene TRBV5-1; D remains unclear. CDR1 SGHRS and CDR2 YFSETQ come from the germline V gene. The CDR3 is made up of 12 amino acids. V shed 0 bases and J shed 8 bases, with 8 bases lying between them. The CDR3 nucleotides are TGCGCCAGCAGCTTGGTTGGGAGAGAAGCTTTCTTT. As protein: CASSLVGREAFF.

This chain connects TRBV5-4 to TRBJ2-7; 8 bases map to TRBD2. This CDR3 is 16 amino acids long. From germline, CDR1 is SGHNT and CDR2 YYREEE (reference sequence). V lost 0 bases and J lost 6; bases outside the gene matches: 11. The CDR3 is CASSLARSAGACEQYF. CDR3 DNA: TGTGCCAGCAGCTTGGCCAGGTCAGCGGGAGCCTGCGAGCAGTACTTC.

This chain joins TRBV18 and TRBJ2-2, with a possible D match to TRBD2 (6 bases). This CDR3 contains 17 residues. Deletions cut 3 bases from V and 0 bases from J, with 14 bases between. Germline loops: CDR1 KGHSH, CDR2 LQKENI. The CDR3 reads CASSPYLRGANTGELFF. CDR3 bases: TGTGCCAGCTCACCGTACCTGCGGGGCGCGAACACCGGGGAGCTGTTTTTT.

This clonotype was observed a handful of times. The chain carries TRBV6-6 and TRBJ2-3, with 14 bases lining up with TRBD2. Germline-derived CDR1 and CDR2 are MNHNY and SVGAGI (reference sequence). The CDR3 is made up of 17 amino acids. J lost 4 bases, V lost 5 bases, and 8 bases had no gene match. The CDR3 bases are TGTGCCAGCAGTCGCGGACTAGCGGGGGGAATCGCAGATACGCAGTATTTT. Translating it yields CASSRGLAGGIADTQYF.

The chain uses TRBV9 and TRBJ1-1; tentative D call: TRBD1 (6 bases). Germline CDR1 and CDR2: SGDLS and YYNGEE. The CDR3 totals 16 residues. V was cut by 4 bases and J by 7 bases, with 23 bases left in between. The CDR3 sequence: CASSPPEAGDEGEAFF. The CDR3 DNA reads TGTGCCAGCAGCCCTCCGGAGGCAGGGGATGAGGGTGAAGCTTTCTTT.

J is TRBJ1-5 and V is TRBV2, with D maybe TRBD1 (6 bases). V was pared by 1 base and J by 8 bases, with 12 bases between. The length of the CDR3 is 14 residues. CDR1 and CDR2 (germline): SNHLY, FYNNEI. The DNA for the CDR3 is TGTGCCAGCAGTGAAGGGGGGGCCGGTGAGCCCCAGCATTTT. Amino acids: CASSEGGAGEPQHF.

This clonotype showed up just a few times. The chain joins TRBV12-3 or TRBV12-4 to TRBJ2-3; D is perhaps TRBD1 or TRBD2 (5 bases each). The CDR3 runs 18 residues. V was pared by 5 bases and J by 0 bases, with 21 bases between. This CDR3 reads CASSRGPRASGSTDTQYF. The CDR3 nucleotides read TGTGCCAGCAGTCGAGGGCCCAGGGCCTCCGGGAGCACAGATACGCAGTATTTT.

V and J are TRBV7-2 and TRBJ2-1; 8 nucleotides match TRBD2. Germline V gene data show CDR1 as SGHTA and CDR2 as FQGNSA. There are 16 residues in the CDR3. V was pared by 2 bases and J by 10 bases, with 13 bases of the junction left unmatched. In DNA form, the CDR3 reads TGTGCCAGCAGCTTACGGGGGGCGGGAGGTATTTGGGAGCAGTTCTTC. It is translated as CASSLRGAGGIWEQFF.